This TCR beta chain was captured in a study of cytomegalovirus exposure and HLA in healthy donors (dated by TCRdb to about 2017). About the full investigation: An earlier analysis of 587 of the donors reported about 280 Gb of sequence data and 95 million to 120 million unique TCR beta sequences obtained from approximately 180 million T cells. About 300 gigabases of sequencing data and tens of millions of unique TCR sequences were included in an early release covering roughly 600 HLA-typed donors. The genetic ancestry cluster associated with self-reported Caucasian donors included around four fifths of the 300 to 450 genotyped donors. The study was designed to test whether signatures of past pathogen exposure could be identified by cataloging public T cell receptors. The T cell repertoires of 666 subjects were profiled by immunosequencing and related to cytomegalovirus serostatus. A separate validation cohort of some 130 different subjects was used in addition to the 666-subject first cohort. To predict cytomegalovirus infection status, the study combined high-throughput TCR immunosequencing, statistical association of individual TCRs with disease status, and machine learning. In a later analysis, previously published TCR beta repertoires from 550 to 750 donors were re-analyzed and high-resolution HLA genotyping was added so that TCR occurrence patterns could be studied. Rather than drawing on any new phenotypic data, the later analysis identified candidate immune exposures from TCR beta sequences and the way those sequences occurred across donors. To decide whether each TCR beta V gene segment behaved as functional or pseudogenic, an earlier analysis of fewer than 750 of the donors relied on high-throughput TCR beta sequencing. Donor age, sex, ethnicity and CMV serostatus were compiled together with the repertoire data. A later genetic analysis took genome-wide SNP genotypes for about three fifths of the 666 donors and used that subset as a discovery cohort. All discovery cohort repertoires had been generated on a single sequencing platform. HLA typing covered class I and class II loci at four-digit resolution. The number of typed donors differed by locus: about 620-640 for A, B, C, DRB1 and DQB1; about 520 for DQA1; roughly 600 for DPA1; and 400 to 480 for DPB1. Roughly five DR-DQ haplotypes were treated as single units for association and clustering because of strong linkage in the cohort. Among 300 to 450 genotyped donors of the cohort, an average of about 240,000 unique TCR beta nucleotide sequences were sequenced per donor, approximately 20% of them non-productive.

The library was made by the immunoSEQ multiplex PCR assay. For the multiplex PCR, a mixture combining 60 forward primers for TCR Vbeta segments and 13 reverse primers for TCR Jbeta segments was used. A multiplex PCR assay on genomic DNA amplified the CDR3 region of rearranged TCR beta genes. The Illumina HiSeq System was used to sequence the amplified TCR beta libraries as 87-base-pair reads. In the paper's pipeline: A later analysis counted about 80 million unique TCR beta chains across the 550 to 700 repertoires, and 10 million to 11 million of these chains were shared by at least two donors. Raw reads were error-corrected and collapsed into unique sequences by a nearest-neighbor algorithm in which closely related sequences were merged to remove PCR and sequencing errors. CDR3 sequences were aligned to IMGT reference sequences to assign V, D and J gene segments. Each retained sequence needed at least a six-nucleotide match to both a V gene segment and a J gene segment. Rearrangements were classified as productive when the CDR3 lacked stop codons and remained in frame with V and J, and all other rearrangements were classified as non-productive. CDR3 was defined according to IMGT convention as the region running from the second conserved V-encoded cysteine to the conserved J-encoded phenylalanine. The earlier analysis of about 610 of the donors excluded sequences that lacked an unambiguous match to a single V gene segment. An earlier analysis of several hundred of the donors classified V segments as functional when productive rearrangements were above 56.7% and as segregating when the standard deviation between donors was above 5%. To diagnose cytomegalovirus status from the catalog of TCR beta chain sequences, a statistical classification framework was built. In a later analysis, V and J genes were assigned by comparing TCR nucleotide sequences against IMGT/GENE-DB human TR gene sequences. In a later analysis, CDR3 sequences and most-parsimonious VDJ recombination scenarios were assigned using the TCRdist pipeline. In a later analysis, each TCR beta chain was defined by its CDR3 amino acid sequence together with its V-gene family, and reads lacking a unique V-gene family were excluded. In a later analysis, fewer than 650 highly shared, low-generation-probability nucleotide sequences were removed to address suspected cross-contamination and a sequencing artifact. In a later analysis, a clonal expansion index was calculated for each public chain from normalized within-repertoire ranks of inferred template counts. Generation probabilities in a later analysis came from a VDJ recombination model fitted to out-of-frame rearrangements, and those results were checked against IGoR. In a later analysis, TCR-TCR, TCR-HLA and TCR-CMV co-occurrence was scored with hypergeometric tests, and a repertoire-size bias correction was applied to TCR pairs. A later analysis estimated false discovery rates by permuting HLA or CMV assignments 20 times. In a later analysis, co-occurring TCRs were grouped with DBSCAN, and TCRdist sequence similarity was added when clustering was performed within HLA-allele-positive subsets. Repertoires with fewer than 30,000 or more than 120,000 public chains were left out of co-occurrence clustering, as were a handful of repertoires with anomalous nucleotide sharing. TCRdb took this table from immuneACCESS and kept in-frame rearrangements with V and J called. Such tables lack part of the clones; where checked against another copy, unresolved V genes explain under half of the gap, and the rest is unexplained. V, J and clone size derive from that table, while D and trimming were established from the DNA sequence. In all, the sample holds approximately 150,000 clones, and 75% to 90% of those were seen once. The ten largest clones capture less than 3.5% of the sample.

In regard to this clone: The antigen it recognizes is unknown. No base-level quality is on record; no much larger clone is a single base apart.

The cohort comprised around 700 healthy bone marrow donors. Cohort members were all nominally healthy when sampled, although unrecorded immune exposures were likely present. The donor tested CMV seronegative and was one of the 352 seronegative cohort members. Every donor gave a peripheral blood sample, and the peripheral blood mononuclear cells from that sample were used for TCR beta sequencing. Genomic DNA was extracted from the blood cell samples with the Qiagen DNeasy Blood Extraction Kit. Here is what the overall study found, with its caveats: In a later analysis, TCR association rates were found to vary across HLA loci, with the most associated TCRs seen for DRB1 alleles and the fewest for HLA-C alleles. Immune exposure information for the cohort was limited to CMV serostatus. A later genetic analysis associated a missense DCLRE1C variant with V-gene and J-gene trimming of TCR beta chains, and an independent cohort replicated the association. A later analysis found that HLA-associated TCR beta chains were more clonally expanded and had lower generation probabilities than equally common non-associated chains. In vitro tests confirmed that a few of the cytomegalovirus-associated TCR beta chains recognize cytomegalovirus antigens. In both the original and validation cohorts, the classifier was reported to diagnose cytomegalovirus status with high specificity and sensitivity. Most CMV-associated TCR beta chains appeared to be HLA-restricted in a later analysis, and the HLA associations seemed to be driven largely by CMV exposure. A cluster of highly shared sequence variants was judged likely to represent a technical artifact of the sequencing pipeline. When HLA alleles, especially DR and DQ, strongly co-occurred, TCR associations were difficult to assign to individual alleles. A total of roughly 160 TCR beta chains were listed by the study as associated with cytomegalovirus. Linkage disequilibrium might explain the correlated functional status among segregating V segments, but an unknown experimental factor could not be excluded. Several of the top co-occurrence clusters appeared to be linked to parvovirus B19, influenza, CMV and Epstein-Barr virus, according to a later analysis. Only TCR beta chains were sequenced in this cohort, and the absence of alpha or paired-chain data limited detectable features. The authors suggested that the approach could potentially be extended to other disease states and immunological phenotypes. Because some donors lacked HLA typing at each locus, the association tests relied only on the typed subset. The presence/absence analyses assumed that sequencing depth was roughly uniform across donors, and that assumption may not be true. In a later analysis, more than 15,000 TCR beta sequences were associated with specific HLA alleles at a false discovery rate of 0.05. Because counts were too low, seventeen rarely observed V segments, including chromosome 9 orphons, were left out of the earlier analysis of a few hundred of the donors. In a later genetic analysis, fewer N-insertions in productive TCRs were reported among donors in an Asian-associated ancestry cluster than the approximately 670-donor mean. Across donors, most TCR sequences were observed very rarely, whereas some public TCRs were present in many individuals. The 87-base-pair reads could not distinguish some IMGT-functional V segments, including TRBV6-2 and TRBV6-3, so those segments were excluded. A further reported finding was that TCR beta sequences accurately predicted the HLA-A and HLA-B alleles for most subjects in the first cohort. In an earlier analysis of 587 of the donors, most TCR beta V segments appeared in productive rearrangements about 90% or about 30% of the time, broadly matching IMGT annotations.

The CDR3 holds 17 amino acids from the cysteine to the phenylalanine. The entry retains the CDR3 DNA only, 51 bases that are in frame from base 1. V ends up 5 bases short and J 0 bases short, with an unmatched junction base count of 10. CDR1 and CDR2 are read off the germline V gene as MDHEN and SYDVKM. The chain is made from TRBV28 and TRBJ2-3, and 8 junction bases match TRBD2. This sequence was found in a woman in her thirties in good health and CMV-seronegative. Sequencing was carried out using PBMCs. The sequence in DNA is TGTGCCAGCAGTCCGCCACTAGCGGATCCTAGCACAGATACGCAGTATTTT. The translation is CASSPPLADPSTDTQYF.